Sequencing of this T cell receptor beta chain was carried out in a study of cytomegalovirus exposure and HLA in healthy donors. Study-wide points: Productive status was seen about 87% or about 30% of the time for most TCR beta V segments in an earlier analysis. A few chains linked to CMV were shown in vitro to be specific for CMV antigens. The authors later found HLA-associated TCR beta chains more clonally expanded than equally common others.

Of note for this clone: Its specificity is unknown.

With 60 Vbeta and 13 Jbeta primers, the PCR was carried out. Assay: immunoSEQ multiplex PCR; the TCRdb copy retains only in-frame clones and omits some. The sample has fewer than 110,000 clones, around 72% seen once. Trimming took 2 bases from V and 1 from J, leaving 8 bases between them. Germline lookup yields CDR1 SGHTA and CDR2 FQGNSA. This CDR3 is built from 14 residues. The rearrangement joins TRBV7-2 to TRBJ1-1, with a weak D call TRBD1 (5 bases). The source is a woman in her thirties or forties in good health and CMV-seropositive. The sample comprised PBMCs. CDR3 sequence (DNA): TGTGCCAGCAGCTTAACAGGTGGGAACACTGAAGCTTTCTTT. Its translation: CASSLTGGNTEAFF.